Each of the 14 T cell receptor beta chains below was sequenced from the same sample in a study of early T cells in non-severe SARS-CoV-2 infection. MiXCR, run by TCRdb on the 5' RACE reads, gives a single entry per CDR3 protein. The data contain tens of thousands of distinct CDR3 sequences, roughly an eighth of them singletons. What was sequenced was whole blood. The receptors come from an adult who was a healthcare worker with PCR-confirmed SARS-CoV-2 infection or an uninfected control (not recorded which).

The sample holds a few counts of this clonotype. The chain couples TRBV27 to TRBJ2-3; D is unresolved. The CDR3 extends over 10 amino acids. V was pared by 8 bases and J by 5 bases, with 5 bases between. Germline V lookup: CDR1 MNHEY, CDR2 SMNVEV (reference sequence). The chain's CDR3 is CASFGDTQYF. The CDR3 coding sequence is TGTGCCAGCTTTGGAGATACGCAGTATTTT.

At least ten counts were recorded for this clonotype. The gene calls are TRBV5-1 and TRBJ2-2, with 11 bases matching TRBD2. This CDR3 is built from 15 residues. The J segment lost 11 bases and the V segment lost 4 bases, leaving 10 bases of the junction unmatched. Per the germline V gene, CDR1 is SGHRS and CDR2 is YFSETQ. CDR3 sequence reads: CASSPLAGGNTELFF. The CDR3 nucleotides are TGCGCCAGCAGCCCCCTAGCGGGAGGTAACACTGAGCTGTTTTTT.

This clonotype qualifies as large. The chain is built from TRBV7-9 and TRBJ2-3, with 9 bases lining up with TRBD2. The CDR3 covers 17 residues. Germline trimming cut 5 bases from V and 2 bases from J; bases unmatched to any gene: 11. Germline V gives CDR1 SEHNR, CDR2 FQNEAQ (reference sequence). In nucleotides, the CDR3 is TGTGCCAGCAGCGGGCACCGAGCGGGAGGCGCCACAGATACGCAGTATTTT. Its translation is CASSGHRAGGATDTQYF.

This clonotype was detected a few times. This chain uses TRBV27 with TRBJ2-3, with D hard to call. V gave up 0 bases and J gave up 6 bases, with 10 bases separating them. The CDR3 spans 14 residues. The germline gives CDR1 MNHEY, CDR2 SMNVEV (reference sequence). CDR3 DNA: TGTGCCAGCAGTTTATCGAGACTTTGGGATACGCAGTATTTT. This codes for CASSLSRLWDTQYF.

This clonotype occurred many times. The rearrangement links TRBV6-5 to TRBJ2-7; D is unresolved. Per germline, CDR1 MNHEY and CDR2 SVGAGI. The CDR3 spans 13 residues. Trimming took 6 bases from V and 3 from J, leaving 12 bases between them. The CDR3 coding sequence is TGTGCCAGCAGGAAACCCTCGGGCTACGAGCAGTACTTC. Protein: CASRKPSGYEQYF.

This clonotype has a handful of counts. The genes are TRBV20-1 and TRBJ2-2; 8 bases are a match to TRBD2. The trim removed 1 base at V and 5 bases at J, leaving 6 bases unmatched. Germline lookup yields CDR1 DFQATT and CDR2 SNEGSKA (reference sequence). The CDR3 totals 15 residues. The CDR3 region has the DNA TGCAGTGCTAGAGGCGGGACTAGTGGAACCGGGGAGCTGTTTTTT. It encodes CSARGGTSGTGELFF.

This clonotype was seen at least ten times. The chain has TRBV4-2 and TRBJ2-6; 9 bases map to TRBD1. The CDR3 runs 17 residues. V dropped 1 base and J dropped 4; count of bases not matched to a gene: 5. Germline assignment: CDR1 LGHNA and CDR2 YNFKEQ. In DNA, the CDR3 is TGTGCCAGCAGCCAAGGGGACAGGGTGGCCGGGGCCAACGTCCTGACTTTC. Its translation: CASSQGDRVAGANVLTF.

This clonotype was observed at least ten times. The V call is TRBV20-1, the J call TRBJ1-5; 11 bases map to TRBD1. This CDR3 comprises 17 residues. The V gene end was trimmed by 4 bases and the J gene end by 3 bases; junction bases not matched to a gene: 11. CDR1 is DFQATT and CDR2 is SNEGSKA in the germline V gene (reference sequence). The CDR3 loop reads CSATPGTGGRSNQPQHF. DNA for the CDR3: TGCAGTGCTACTCCCGGGACAGGGGGAAGGTCCAATCAGCCCCAGCATTTT.

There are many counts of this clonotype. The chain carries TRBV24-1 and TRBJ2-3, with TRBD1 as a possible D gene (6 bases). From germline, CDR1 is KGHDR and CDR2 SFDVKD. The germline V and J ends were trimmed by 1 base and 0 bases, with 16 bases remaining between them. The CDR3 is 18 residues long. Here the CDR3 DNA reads TGTGCCACCAGTGATTTCGGCGTCAGGGGTTTTAGCACAGATACGCAGTATTTT. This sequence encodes CATSDFGVRGFSTDTQYF.

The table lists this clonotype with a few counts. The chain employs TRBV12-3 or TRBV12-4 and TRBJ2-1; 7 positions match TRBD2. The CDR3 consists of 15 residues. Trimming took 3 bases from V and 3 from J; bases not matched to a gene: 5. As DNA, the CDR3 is TGTGCCAGCAGTTTCTTAGCGGGTCTCTACAATGAGCAGTTCTTC. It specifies CASSFLAGLYNEQFF.

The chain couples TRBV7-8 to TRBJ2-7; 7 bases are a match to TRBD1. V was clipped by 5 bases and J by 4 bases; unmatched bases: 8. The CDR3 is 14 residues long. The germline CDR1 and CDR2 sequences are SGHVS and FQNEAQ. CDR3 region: CASSNPNRGYEQYF. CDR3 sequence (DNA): TGTGCCAGCAGCAATCCGAACAGGGGATACGAGCAGTACTTC.

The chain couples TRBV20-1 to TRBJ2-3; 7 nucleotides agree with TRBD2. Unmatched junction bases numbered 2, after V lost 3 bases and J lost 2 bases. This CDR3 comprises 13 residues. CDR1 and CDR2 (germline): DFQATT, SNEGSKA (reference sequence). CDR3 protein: CSARSGATDTQYF. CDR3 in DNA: TGCAGTGCTAGGAGCGGGGCCACAGATACGCAGTATTTT.

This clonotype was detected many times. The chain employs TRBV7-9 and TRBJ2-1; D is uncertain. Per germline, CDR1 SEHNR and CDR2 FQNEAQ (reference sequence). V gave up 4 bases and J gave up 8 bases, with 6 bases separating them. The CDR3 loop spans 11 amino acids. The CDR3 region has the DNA TGTGCCAGCAGCTCTCCCCATGAGCAGTTCTTC. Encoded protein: CASSSPHEQFF.

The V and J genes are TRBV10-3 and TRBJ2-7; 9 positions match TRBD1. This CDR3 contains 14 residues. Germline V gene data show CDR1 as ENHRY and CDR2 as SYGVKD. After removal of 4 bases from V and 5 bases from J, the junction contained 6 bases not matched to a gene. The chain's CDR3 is CAISVGTGSHEQYF. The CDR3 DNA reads TGTGCCATCAGTGTGGGGACAGGGAGCCACGAGCAGTACTTC.